The next 13 T cell receptor beta chains were all read from a single sample in a study of T-cell memory formation after mild COVID-19. One entry per CDR3 protein, called by TCRdb with MiXCR from the 5' RACE reads. Here the sample spans around 370,000 distinct CDR3 sequences, under 25% being singletons. The source material was PBMCs or a T cell subset sorted from them (not recorded which). These receptors all stem from an adult woman who had mild COVID-19 (a few samples of this study predate the infection). Cell type and time point are not known.

The chain employs TRBV5-6 and TRBJ2-7; TRBD2 matches 9 bases. The J segment lost 0 bases and the V segment lost 0 bases, leaving 4 bases of the junction unmatched. CDR1 is SGHDT and CDR2 is YYEEEE in the germline V gene. CDR3 length: 16 amino acids. The CDR3 region is CASSLGLAGISYEQYF. CDR3 bases: TGTGCCAGCAGCTTGGGCCTAGCGGGAATCTCCTACGAGCAGTACTTC.

The gene calls are TRBV12-3 or TRBV12-4 and TRBJ2-2; a weak D match, TRBD2 (5 bases). The CDR3 has 15 amino acids. The germline V and J ends were trimmed by 5 bases and 3 bases, with 13 bases remaining between them. The CDR3 sequence: CASSPPGKDTGELFF. In DNA form, the CDR3 reads TGTGCCAGCAGTCCTCCGGGGAAGGACACCGGGGAGCTGTTTTTT.

The chain has TRBV4-3 and TRBJ2-7, with 10 bases lining up with TRBD2. This CDR3 comprises 16 residues. The germline V gene has CDR1 LGHNA and CDR2 YSLEER. Trimming cost V 0 bases and J 6 bases; bases outside gene matches: 8. DNA for the CDR3: TGCGCCAGCAGCCAAGATCTCCTAGCGGGAGTAGGCGAGCAGTACTTC. It is translated as CASSQDLLAGVGEQYF.

The CDR3 DNA sequence: TGCGCCAGCAGCCAACCCCCGTCTGGGACCCAGTACTTC. Its translation: CASSQPPSGTQYF. V and J are TRBV4-3 and TRBJ2-5; D gene ambiguous. Germline values: CDR1 LGHNA, CDR2 YSLEER. V was pared by 2 bases and J by 7 bases, with 11 bases between. The CDR3 is made up of 13 amino acids.

This rearrangement joins TRBV7-2 to TRBJ2-7; 15 bases line up with TRBD2. Germline CDR1 is SGHTA and CDR2 is FQGNSA. The CDR3 totals 19 residues. The V segment lost 6 bases and the J segment 1 base; nucleotides outside the gene matches: 13. The chain's CDR3 is CASRSYVPGLAGGSYEQYF. The DNA of the CDR3 is TGTGCCAGCAGATCCTACGTGCCGGGACTAGCGGGAGGTTCCTACGAGCAGTACTTC. Together with reference TRBV7-2 and TRBJ2-7, the CDR3 gives the full variable domain: GAGVSQSPSNKVTEKGKDVELRCDPISGHTALYWYRQSLGQGLEFLIYFQGNSAPDKSGLPSDRFSAERTGGSVSTLTIQRTQQEDSAVYLCASRSYVPGLAGGSYEQYFGPGTRLTVT.

The rearrangement uses TRBV20-1 and TRBJ1-2; perhaps TRBD1 as D (6 bases). V was cut by 2 bases and J by 4 bases, with 11 bases left in between. Per the germline V gene, CDR1 is DFQATT and CDR2 is SNEGSKA (reference sequence). This CDR3 contains 13 residues. For the CDR3, the DNA is TGCAGTGCTAGACTGGGGGCGAGCTATGGCTACACCTTC. Its protein product is CSARLGASYGYTF.

The chain combines TRBV6-2 or TRBV6-3 with TRBJ2-5; D is perhaps TRBD2 (5 bases). With 5 bases removed from V and 6 bases from J, the gap between germline ends came to 13 bases. CDR1 is MNHEY and CDR2 is SVGEGT in the germline V gene. The CDR3 extends over 13 amino acids. The DNA of the CDR3 is TGTGCCAGCAGTGGTGAGGGTGGTAAGACCCAGTACTTC. Protein product: CASSGEGGKTQYF.

This clonotype was seen a single time. The DNA for the CDR3 is TGCAGCGTCAGATACCCAACAGGTGGAAACACCATATATTTT. Encoded protein: CSVRYPTGGNTIYF. This chain connects TRBV29-1 to TRBJ1-3; D is possibly TRBD1 (5 bases). This CDR3 is 14 amino acids long. Germline values: CDR1 SQVTM, CDR2 ANQGSEA. Trimming took off 6 bases at V and 3 bases at J, with 15 bases between the two ends.

This clonotype was recorded many times. This chain uses TRBV7-9 with TRBJ2-3, with D uncertain. Germline V CDR1 and CDR2: SEHNR, FQNEAQ (reference sequence). V was trimmed by 1 base and J by 3 bases, leaving 8 bases between them. This CDR3 region has 14 residues. In DNA, the CDR3 is TGTGCCAGCAGCTTAGTGGTAGGGACAGATACGCAGTATTTT. Protein product: CASSLVVGTDTQYF.

This clonotype was seen a handful of times. This rearrangement joins TRBV7-2 to TRBJ2-5, with 16 bases that match TRBD2. Germline lookup yields CDR1 SGHTA and CDR2 FQGNSA. The CDR3 sequence is 17 residues long. V gave up 2 bases and J gave up 6 bases; unmatched junction bases: 6. CDR3 DNA sequence: TGTGCCAGCAGCTTATCCGGGACTAGCGGGGGGGCGAAGACCCAGTACTTC. Translated: CASSLSGTSGGAKTQYF.

In its sample, this clonotype was seen a few times. The chain links TRBV6-1 to TRBJ2-5; D is possibly TRBD1 (6 bases). The V gene lost 6 bases and the J gene lost 5 bases, with 16 bases spanning the gap. The V gene's germline CDR1 is MNHNS and CDR2 SASEGT. The CDR3 runs to 14 residues. As DNA, the CDR3 is TGTGCCAGCAGCGAAAATTGGGGGCTCGAGACCCAGTACTTC. Translated: CASSENWGLETQYF.

The chain recombines TRBV3-1 with TRBJ2-1, with 11 bases lining up with TRBD1. The germline gives CDR1 LGHDT, CDR2 YNNKEL (reference sequence). The ends lost 0 bases at V and 1 base at J; junction bases unmatched: 8. The CDR3 has 19 residues. CDR3 region: CASSQDKLGQGASYNEQFF. CDR3 in DNA: TGTGCCAGCAGCCAAGATAAGCTCGGACAGGGGGCTTCCTACAATGAGCAGTTCTTC.

This clonotype was recorded once. The chain is built from TRBV7-2 and TRBJ2-1, with 10 bases lining up with TRBD2. Trimming took 4 bases from V and 8 from J; bases not matched to a gene: 14. The CDR3 spans 17 residues. The germline V gene encodes CDR1 SGHTA and CDR2 FQGNSA. The CDR3 sequence is CASSSRLGAGGPHEQFF. The CDR3 DNA reads as TGTGCCAGCAGCTCCCGGTTAGGAGCGGGAGGGCCCCATGAGCAGTTCTTC.